Below, 22 T cell receptor beta chains from the same sample are listed, as sequenced in a study of T cell responses to AZD1222 COVID-19 vaccine. Sequencing was performed with immunoSEQ multiplex PCR; in TCRdb, only in-frame clones are kept and a portion is missing. The sample has 100,000 or so clones; about 80% are singletons. The specimen was peripheral blood, collected on day 0 of AZD1222 vaccination. All receptors derive from an adult in good health.

This chain joins TRBV6-1 and TRBJ1-2, with D maybe TRBD1 (6 bases). V shed 5 bases and J shed 4 bases, with 11 bases lying between them. Germline V gene data show CDR1 as MNHNS and CDR2 as SASEGT. This CDR3 is built from 13 residues. This CDR3 is CASSRGHAYGYTF. The CDR3 DNA is TGTGCCAGCAGTCGGGGACATGCCTATGGCTACACCTTC.

This clone was counted only a few times. V is TRBV6-5 and J is TRBJ1-3; D ambiguous. CDR3 size: 13 residues. The V end was cut by 6 bases, the J end by 2 bases, with 8 bases between. Germline CDR1 MNHEY, CDR2 SVGAGI. The CDR3 loop reads CASRGRPGNTIYF. CDR3 nucleotides: TGTGCCAGCAGGGGTAGGCCTGGAAACACCATATATTTT.

J is TRBJ2-3 and V is TRBV5-1; TRBD2 agrees at 8 bases. Looked up from germline, CDR1 is SGHRS and CDR2 is YFSETQ. The J segment lost 5 bases and the V segment lost 4 bases, leaving 6 bases of the junction unmatched. There are 14 residues in the CDR3. CDR3 sequence reads: CASSQLAGEDTQYF. CDR3 DNA: TGCGCCAGCAGCCAGCTAGCGGGCGAAGATACGCAGTATTTT.

This chain joins TRBV19 and TRBJ1-1; TRBD1 is a possible D gene (5 bases). The germline CDR1 and CDR2 sequences are LNHDA and SQIVND (reference sequence). The CDR3 contains 13 residues. V was shortened by 6 bases and J by 5 bases, with 13 bases between the two germline ends. The CDR3 DNA sequence: TGTGCCAGTAGGTTGGGGGGTTGGACTGAAGCTTTCTTT. Its translation: CASRLGGWTEAFF.

In this sample, this clone turned up once. V gene TRBV7-8 combines with J gene TRBJ1-1; TRBD1 is a possible D gene (5 bases). This CDR3 contains 16 residues. Germline V gene sequence: CDR1 SGHVS, CDR2 FQNEAQ. Trimming pared 6 bases from V and 0 bases from J, leaving 17 bases between. This CDR3 is CASSSGRNLLNTEAFF. The DNA for the CDR3 is TGTGCCAGCAGTTCGGGACGGAACTTACTGAACACTGAAGCTTTCTTT. Variable domain in full (rest from reference TRBV7-8 and TRBJ1-1): GAGVSQSPRYKVAKRGQDVALRCDPISGHVSLFWYQQALGQGPEFLTYFQNEAQLDKSGLPSDRFFAERPEGSVSTLKIQRTQQEDSAVYLCASSSGRNLLNTEAFFGQGTRLTVV.

This chain connects TRBV6-2 or TRBV6-3 to TRBJ1-1, with a possible D match to TRBD1 (6 bases). The CDR3 length is 14 residues. The ends were cut back, 4 bases at V and 0 bases at J, with 9 bases in the middle. CDR1 MNHEY and CDR2 SVGEGT come from the germline V gene. The CDR3 nucleotides are TGTGCCAGCAGTTCTACAGGGATGAACACTGAAGCTTTCTTT. This encodes CASSSTGMNTEAFF.

The chain has TRBV4-1 and TRBJ1-2; D uncertain. Germline V gene sequence: CDR1 MGHRA, CDR2 YSYEKL. CDR3 length: 15 residues. The germline V and J ends were trimmed by 1 base and 2 bases, with 11 bases remaining between them. CDR3 loop: CASSQVGGKNYGYTF. In DNA, the CDR3 is TGCGCCAGCAGCCAAGTCGGAGGAAAAAACTATGGCTACACCTTC.

The chain couples TRBV18 to TRBJ1-2; no clear D gene. Trimming took off 2 bases at V and 0 bases at J, with 22 bases between the two ends. CDR3 size: 19 residues. Germline CDR1 KGHSH, CDR2 LQKENI. CDR3 in amino acids: CASSPLGSGRPRTNYGYTF. CDR3 in DNA: TGTGCCAGCTCACCATTAGGATCCGGACGCCCTAGGACTAACTATGGCTACACCTTC.

Here the CDR3 DNA reads TGTGCCAGCAGTGTATGGTCCTACTCGGACACAGATACGCAGTATTTT. It specifies CASSVWSYSDTDTQYF. This chain links TRBV6-1 with TRBJ2-3, with unresolved D. Germline V gene data show CDR1 as MNHNS and CDR2 as SASEGT. Trimming took off 4 bases at V and 2 bases at J, with 16 bases between the two ends. This CDR3 comprises 16 residues.

The chain combines TRBV3-1 (or the pseudogene TRBV3-2) with TRBJ1-6; D is undetermined. This CDR3 region has 13 residues. Per the germline V gene, CDR1 is LGHDT and CDR2 is YNNKEL (reference sequence). Trimming took off 1 base at V and 14 bases at J, with 12 bases between the two ends. In DNA, the CDR3 is TGTGCCAGCAGCCAAGCCCCGCAGACCGCCCTCCACTTT. Encoded protein: CASSQAPQTALHF.

The rearrangement joins TRBV24-1 to TRBJ1-4; 7 bases agree with TRBD1. The CDR3 loop spans 20 amino acids. Germline CDR1 reads KGHDR; CDR2 reads SFDVKD. J lost 0 bases, V lost 1 base, and 13 bases had no gene match. Here the CDR3 reads CATSDLPAGQFPSTNEKLFF. CDR3 bases: TGTGCCACCAGTGATTTACCGGCGGGACAGTTCCCCTCAACTAATGAAAAACTGTTTTTT.

The V call is TRBV10-3, the J call TRBJ2-3; tentative D call: TRBD1 (7 bases). The V and J ends lost 3 bases and 5 bases respectively, with 12 bases between them. The CDR3 has 14 residues. Germline CDR1 reads ENHRY; CDR2 reads SYGVKD. CDR3 DNA sequence: TGTGCCATCAGTGAAAGGGGGCGGGAAGATACGCAGTATTTT. It codes for CAISERGREDTQYF.

V gene TRBV10-3 combines with J gene TRBJ2-1; 8 bases are a match to TRBD1. Trimming removed 6 bases from V and 8 bases from J; junction bases left unmatched: 18. Germline CDR1 reads ENHRY; CDR2 reads SYGVKD. This CDR3 is 17 amino acids long. DNA for the CDR3: TGTGCCATCAGGGCAGGGGGCGGGGAGAAACAAATCCATGAGCAGTTCTTC. This encodes CAIRAGGGEKQIHEQFF.

The CDR3 region is CAWRPGQGVMNTEAFF. Written as DNA, the CDR3 is TGTGCCTGGAGGCCGGGACAGGGGGTAATGAACACTGAAGCTTTCTTT. The rearrangement joins TRBV30 to TRBJ1-1; the match to TRBD1 covers 11 bases. CDR1 is GTSNPN, CDR2 SVGIG, per germline (reference sequence). The V segment lost 3 bases and the J segment 0 bases; nucleotides outside the gene matches: 6. The CDR3 has 16 amino acids. The full variable domain, completed using reference TRBV30 and TRBJ1-1, is SQTIHQWPATLVQPVGSPLSLECTVEGTSNPNLYWYRQAAGRGLQLLFYSVGIGQISSEVPQNLSASRPQDRQFILSSKKLLLSDSGFYLCAWRPGQGVMNTEAFFGQGTRLTVV.

The chain uses TRBV6-5 and TRBJ1-2, with 8 bases aligning to TRBD1. Germline-derived CDR1 and CDR2 are MNHEY and SVGAGI. V lost 0 bases and J lost 13; bases outside the gene matches: 16. This CDR3 comprises 16 residues. The DNA of the CDR3 is TGTGCCAGCAGTTACTCGAGGGTTGGGACAGGTGAAGGCAGCACCTTC. It translates to CASSYSRVGTGEGSTF.

The V call is TRBV5-1, the J call TRBJ2-3; the D gene is possibly TRBD1 (6 bases). The CDR3 has 16 amino acids. Trimming left V 2 bases short and J 2 bases short, with 15 bases between. Germline CDR1 and CDR2: SGHRS and YFSETQ. The CDR3 sequence is CASSLTGISTTDTQYF. DNA for the CDR3: TGCGCCAGCAGCTTAACAGGGATCTCCACCACAGATACGCAGTATTTT.

The chain employs TRBV24-1 and TRBJ1-5; 7 bases map to TRBD1. J gave up 2 bases and V 10 bases, and 19 bases lay outside the gene matches. The germline gives CDR1 KGHDR, CDR2 SFDVKD. There are 18 residues in the CDR3. CDR3: CATGFKGQTSQGNQPQHF. The CDR3 DNA reads TGTGCCACGGGTTTTAAGGGACAGACGTCTCAAGGCAATCAGCCCCAGCATTTT.

V gene TRBV2 combines with J gene TRBJ2-3; D remains ambiguous. Trimming left V 0 bases short and J 3 bases short, with 7 bases between. Germline V gene sequence: CDR1 SNHLY, CDR2 FYNNEI. The CDR3 has 14 residues. CDR3 nucleotide sequence: TGTGCCAGCAGTGAAGCGGTCATTACAGATACGCAGTATTTT. It codes for CASSEAVITDTQYF.

The J gene is TRBJ2-2, the V gene TRBV5-1; D gene unclear. Trimming took off 4 bases at V and 8 bases at J, with 12 bases between the two ends. The CDR3 is 13 amino acids. CDR1 and CDR2 from the germline V gene are SGHRS and YFSETQ. The CDR3 loop reads CASSEKETGELFF. The CDR3 DNA sequence: TGCGCCAGCAGCGAAAAGGAGACAGGGGAGCTGTTTTTT.

Here the CDR3 DNA reads TGTGCCAGCAGTTACCTCGGGGTACGAGGCTACACCTTC. Encoded protein: CASSYLGVRGYTF. The chain uses TRBV6-2 or TRBV6-3 and TRBJ1-2; D gene uncertain. Germline V CDR1 and CDR2: MNHEY, SVGEGT. The CDR3 has 13 residues. The V end lost 2 bases, the J end lost 8 bases, and 12 bases lay between the germline ends.

This clone was counted once. The rearrangement uses TRBV7-9 and TRBJ2-5, with 7 nucleotides matching TRBD1. The CDR3 consists of 13 residues. Germline CDR1 reads SEHNR; CDR2 reads FQNEAQ (reference sequence). V was clipped by 0 bases and J by 5 bases; unmatched bases: 0. CDR3 in amino acids: CASSLAGGETQYF. CDR3 DNA: TGTGCCAGCAGCTTAGCAGGGGGCGAGACCCAGTACTTC.

This clone appeared a single time. CDR3 loop: CASSFNEVEQYF. The DNA of the CDR3 is TGTGCCAGCAGCTTTAACGAGGTGGAGCAGTACTTC. The chain carries TRBV7-9 and TRBJ2-7; D is uncertain. Trimming took off 3 bases at V and 7 bases at J, with 10 bases between the two ends. This CDR3 contains 12 residues. Per the germline V gene, CDR1 is SEHNR and CDR2 is FQNEAQ (reference sequence).